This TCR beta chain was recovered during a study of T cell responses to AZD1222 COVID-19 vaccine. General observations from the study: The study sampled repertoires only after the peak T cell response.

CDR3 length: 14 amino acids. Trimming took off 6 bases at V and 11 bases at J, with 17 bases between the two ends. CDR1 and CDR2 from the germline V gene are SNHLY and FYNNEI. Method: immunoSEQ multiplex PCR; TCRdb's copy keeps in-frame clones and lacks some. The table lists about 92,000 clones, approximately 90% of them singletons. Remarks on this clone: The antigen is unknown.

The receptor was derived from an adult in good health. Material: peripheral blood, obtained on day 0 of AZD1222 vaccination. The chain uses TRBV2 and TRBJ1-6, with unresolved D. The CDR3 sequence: CASRLDGSLTPLHF. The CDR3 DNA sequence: TGTGCCAGCAGGTTGGACGGATCCCTGACACCCCTCCACTTT.